There are many counts of the clone carrying this T cell receptor (beta chain). Its matching antigen is unknown. The data were taken from a study of T-cell reconstitution after alpha-beta-depleted transplantation in children. The CDR3 totals 16 residues. Trimming took off 3 bases at V and 0 bases at J, with 14 bases between the two ends. Per germline, CDR1 MNHEY and CDR2 SMNVEV (reference sequence). The authors prepared the TCRbeta library with unique molecular identifiers. TCRdb reprocessed the PCR reads with MiXCR, giving one entry per CDR3 protein. The sample has approximately 630,000 distinct CDR3 sequences, 13% seen once; the top ten hold 0.79%. General study points: Newly generated T cells supplied most T-cell counts and diversity one year post-transplant. The origin of high day-60 TCRbeta diversity in some patients lay in surviving recipient T cells and thymic progenitors. As was reported, about two months after transplant, alpha-beta T cells came from several hundred expanded graft clones.

This receptor was obtained from a girl aged 2-10 years with congenital amegakaryocytic thrombocytopenia, due to receive a stem cell transplant. This chain links TRBV27 with TRBJ1-2, with TRBD1 as a possible D gene (6 bases). The source material was PBMCs, sampled before TCRalphabeta/CD19-depleted stem cell transplant. The CDR3 nucleotides read TGTGCCAGCAGTTTCCGACAGGACCCATCTAACTATGGCTACACCTTC. It translates to CASSFRQDPSNYGYTF.